This section outlines one TCR beta chain sequence together with its context. V shed 7 bases and J shed 2 bases, with 14 bases lying between them. This CDR3 contains 14 residues. This record belongs to a study of blood T cells in healthy people across ages. PCR was performed a second time for about 7 to 11 cycles using a sample-barcoded 5' primer and a J-beta primer mix. TCRdb recomputed calls from the 5' RACE reads with MiXCR, one row per CDR3 protein. The table records some 890,000 distinct CDR3 sequences, approximately 32% of them present only once. Another study also made use of these data, one on T cells of mothers and their children.

This TCR came from a woman aged 40 to 50 in good health. V and J are TRBV12-3 or TRBV12-4 and TRBJ2-5; the D gene is possibly TRBD2 (7 bases). The sample consisted of blood. CDR3 nucleotides: TGTGCCAGCAACTGGGGGGGCAGTCAAGAGACCCAGTACTTC. Residues: CASNWGGSQETQYF.